Listed below are T cell receptor beta chains from one sample, sequenced in a study of blood T cell repertoires in COVID-19. Sequencing was performed with immunoSEQ multiplex PCR; in TCRdb, only in-frame clones are kept and a portion is missing. The profile shows 35,000 to 50,000 clones, around 80% of them singletons. The specimen sequenced was peripheral blood. These receptors originate from a woman of 80 years or more with acute or convalescent COVID-19. Both conserved end residues are part of each CDR3. D genes are given only for firm matches. The size entry is marked missing in some rows and otherwise reads once, few, many or a size class.

TRBV19	TRBJ1-2	.	.	CASSTVPDYGYTF	TGTGCCAGTAGTACCGTTCCGGACTATGGCTACACCTTC
TRBV7-9	TRBJ1-1	.	once	CASSLLGDTEAFF	TGTGCCAGCAGCCTCCTAGGGGACACTGAAGCTTTCTTT
TRBV28	TRBJ2-7	TRBD1	.	CASSVRDRGRPEQYF	TGTGCCAGCAGTGTCCGGGACAGGGGGCGCCCCGAGCAGTACTTC
TRBV5-6	TRBJ1-1	.	.	CASSATISGATEAFF	TGTGCCAGCAGCGCCACAATCTCAGGGGCCACTGAAGCTTTCTTT
TRBV2	TRBJ2-7	.	.	CASSDTGPNEQYF	TGTGCCAGCAGTGATACTGGGCCGAACGAGCAGTACTTC
TRBV11-2	TRBJ1-3	.	.	CASSLDPGGSGNTIYF	TGTGCCAGCAGCTTAGATCCGGGGGGGTCCGGAAACACCATATATTTT
TRBV5-1	TRBJ2-1	.	.	CASSLLSSYNEQFF	TGCGCCAGCAGCCTCCTAAGTTCCTACAATGAGCAGTTCTTC
TRBV29-1	TRBJ2-5	.	.	CSPEGLPQETQYF	TGCAGCCCCGAGGGACTGCCTCAAGAGACCCAGTACTTC
TRBV4-1	TRBJ2-6	.	.	CASSQEASSSGANVLTF	TGCGCCAGCAGCCAAGAAGCATCGAGCTCTGGGGCCAACGTCCTGACTTTC
TRBV5-1	TRBJ2-2	.	.	CASSLDVRNTGELFF	TGCGCCAGCAGCTTGGACGTCAGAAACACCGGGGAGCTGTTTTTT
TRBV14	TRBJ1-5	.	.	CASSQGLKQPQHF	TGTGCCAGCAGCCAAGGACTGAAGCAGCCCCAGCATTTT
TRBV3-1/TRBV3-2	TRBJ1-2	.	.	CASSQPGGTSYGYTF	TGTGCCAGCAGCCAACCGGGAGGGACAAGCTATGGCTACACCTTC
TRBV30	TRBJ1-1	.	once	CAWSLGNSIMNTEAFF	TGTGCCTGGAGTTTAGGAAACAGCATCATGAACACTGAAGCTTTCTTT
TRBV30	TRBJ2-7	.	.	CAWSPGGAPEQYF	TGTGCCTGGAGTCCCGGCGGGGCCCCAGAGCAGTACTTC
TRBV19	TRBJ1-2	.	.	CASSIAGSGNYGYTF	TGTGCCAGTAGTATTGCGGGGTCGGGGAACTATGGCTACACCTTC
TRBV9	TRBJ2-3	TRBD2	few	CASQDSGGRTDTQYF	TGTGCCAGTCAAGACAGCGGGGGGAGGACAGATACGCAGTATTTT
TRBV11-2	TRBJ2-7	TRBD1	medium-sized	CASSRDRDYEQYF	TGTGCCAGCAGCCGGGACAGGGATTACGAGCAGTACTTC
TRBV12-3/TRBV12-4	TRBJ1-2	.	once	CASSLLQAQGYTF	TGTGCCAGCAGTTTACTTCAGGCGCAGGGCTACACCTTC
TRBV20-1	TRBJ1-1	.	.	CSASRSIGGTEAFF	TGCAGTGCTAGTAGGAGTATCGGGGGCACTGAAGCTTTCTTT
TRBV7-9	TRBJ1-2	.	few	CASSLANGVGHGYTF	TGTGCCAGCAGCTTAGCCAACGGGGTTGGCCATGGCTACACCTTC
TRBV3-1/TRBV3-2	TRBJ2-6	.	.	CASSPTGGVTSGANVLTF	TGTGCCAGCAGTCCCACAGGAGGGGTAACCTCTGGGGCCAACGTCCTGACTTTC
TRBV3-1/TRBV3-2	TRBJ2-5	TRBD2	.	CASSRGLAEDQETQYF	TGTGCCAGCAGCCGTGGACTAGCGGAGGACCAAGAGACCCAGTACTTC
TRBV6-5	TRBJ2-3	TRBD1	.	CASTGTGGTDTQYF	TGTGCCAGTACCGGGACAGGGGGGACAGATACGCAGTATTTT
TRBV4-1	TRBJ2-1	.	.	CASSQDLGGSYNEQFF	TGCGCCAGCAGCCAAGATCTAGGGGGCTCCTACAATGAGCAGTTCTTC
TRBV11-2	TRBJ2-5	TRBD2	.	CASSLRVAGDPQETQYF	TGTGCCAGCAGCTTACGGGTAGCGGGGGACCCTCAAGAGACCCAGTACTTC
TRBV19	TRBJ1-5	TRBD1	.	CATRTGGAAIGNQPQHF	TGTGCCACTCGGACAGGGGGCGCCGCTATCGGCAATCAGCCCCAGCATTTT
TRBV3-1/TRBV3-2	TRBJ2-7	.	.	CASSQGGALSYEQYF	TGTGCCAGCAGCCAAGGCGGGGCCCTCTCCTACGAGCAGTACTTC
TRBV5-1	TRBJ1-2	.	.	CASSPGGSGNYGYTF	TGCGCCAGCAGCCCTGGGGGGTCAGGGAACTATGGCTACACCTTC
TRBV19	TRBJ1-5	TRBD1	.	CASSQGAESNQPQHF	TGTGCCAGTAGTCAGGGGGCGGAGAGCAATCAGCCCCAGCATTTT
TRBV2	TRBJ1-2	TRBD1	.	CASSAGQGQVVGMLYGYTF	TGTGCCAGCAGTGCGGGACAGGGCCAGGTGGTTGGGATGCTTTATGGCTACACCTTC
TRBV5-1	TRBJ2-7	TRBD1	few	CASRRTRDRAEEQYF	TGCGCCAGCAGACGAACCCGGGACAGGGCGGAAGAGCAGTACTTC
TRBV7-7	TRBJ2-5	.	.	CASSPVRGYETQYF	TGTGCTAGCAGTCCGGTTCGGGGTTATGAGACCCAGTACTTC
TRBV29-1	TRBJ2-7	TRBD2	.	CSVTRGAGGRYEQYF	TGCAGCGTGACCCGTGGGGCGGGGGGGCGGTACGAGCAGTACTTC
TRBV5-6	TRBJ1-3	.	.	CASSWPAGAVGNTIYF	TGTGCCAGCAGCTGGCCGGCGGGGGCGGTAGGAAACACCATATATTTT
TRBV19	TRBJ2-7	TRBD1	few	CASSIDLGTGSDEQYF	TGTGCCAGTAGTATAGATCTGGGGACAGGGTCGGACGAGCAGTACTTC
TRBV5-1	TRBJ1-2	.	.	CASTIGRVGLNYGYTF	TGCGCCAGCACAATCGGCAGGGTGGGGCTAAACTATGGCTACACCTTC
TRBV3-1/TRBV3-2	TRBJ2-5	TRBD2	few	CASSQAPQRGQETQYF	TGTGCCAGCAGCCAAGCTCCTCAGCGGGGGCAGGAGACCCAGTACTTC
TRBV25-1	TRBJ1-3	.	.	CASNSFSGNTIYF	TGTGCCAGTAACAGCTTCTCTGGAAACACCATATATTTT
TRBV18	TRBJ2-5	TRBD2	few	CASQEGIAGIQETQYF	TGTGCCAGCCAAGAAGGGATAGCGGGGATACAAGAGACCCAGTACTTC
TRBV29-1	TRBJ1-2	.	.	CSAGTPNYGYTF	TGCAGCGCTGGGACACCTAACTATGGCTACACCTTC
TRBV6-5	TRBJ1-2	TRBD1	.	CASSLQGADYGYTF	TGTGCCAGCAGCTTACAGGGGGCAGACTATGGCTACACCTTC
TRBV19	TRBJ1-6	TRBD1	.	CASSFYRDRASPLHF	TGTGCCAGTAGTTTCTACCGGGACAGGGCTTCACCCCTCCACTTT
TRBV5-1	TRBJ2-5	TRBD1	.	CASSATGGTQETQYF	TGCGCCAGCAGCGCTACAGGGGGCACGCAAGAGACCCAGTACTTC
TRBV5-1	TRBJ2-5	TRBD1	.	CASSLDSQGAQETQYF	TGCGCCAGCAGCTTGGATTCGCAGGGGGCTCAAGAGACCCAGTACTTC
TRBV11-2	TRBJ1-3	.	.	CASSLDRGFGNTIYF	TGTGCCAGCAGCTTAGACCGGGGATTTGGAAACACCATATATTTT
TRBV4-1	TRBJ1-4	.	.	CASSQVPAGAGNEKLFF	TGCGCCAGCAGCCAAGTCCCCGCAGGGGCAGGGAATGAAAAACTGTTTTTT
TRBV29-1	TRBJ1-4	.	.	CSARDGLMTEKLFF	TGCAGCGCGAGGGACGGACTAATGACTGAAAAACTGTTTTTT
TRBV5-1	TRBJ2-3	TRBD2	.	CASSLALAGGEATQYF	TGCGCCAGCAGCTTGGCCCTAGCGGGGGGGGAAGCTACGCAGTATTTT